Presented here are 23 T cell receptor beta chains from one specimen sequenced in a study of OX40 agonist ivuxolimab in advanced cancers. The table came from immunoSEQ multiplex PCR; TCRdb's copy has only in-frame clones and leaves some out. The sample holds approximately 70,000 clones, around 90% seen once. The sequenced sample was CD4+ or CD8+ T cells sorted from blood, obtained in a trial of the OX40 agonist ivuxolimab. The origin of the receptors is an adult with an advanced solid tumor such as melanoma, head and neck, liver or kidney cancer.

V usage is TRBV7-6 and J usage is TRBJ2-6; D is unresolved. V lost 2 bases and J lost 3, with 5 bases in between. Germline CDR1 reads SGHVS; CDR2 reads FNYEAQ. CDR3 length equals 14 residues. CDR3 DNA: TGTGCCAGCAGCTTAAACTTTGGGGCCAACGTCCTGACTTTC. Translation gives CASSLNFGANVLTF. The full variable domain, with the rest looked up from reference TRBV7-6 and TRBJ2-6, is GAGVSQSPRYKVTKRGQDVALRCDPISGHVSLYWYRQALGQGPEFLTYFNYEAQQDKSGLPNDRFSAERPEGSISTLTIQRTEQRDSAMYRCASSLNFGANVLTFGAGSRLTVL.

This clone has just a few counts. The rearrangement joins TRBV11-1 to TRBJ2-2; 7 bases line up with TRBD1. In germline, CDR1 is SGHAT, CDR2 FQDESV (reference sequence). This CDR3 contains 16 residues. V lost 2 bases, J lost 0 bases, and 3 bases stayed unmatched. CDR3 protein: CASSLSGTANTGELFF. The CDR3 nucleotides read TGTGCCAGCAGCTTATCCGGGACAGCGAACACCGGGGAGCTGTTTTTT.

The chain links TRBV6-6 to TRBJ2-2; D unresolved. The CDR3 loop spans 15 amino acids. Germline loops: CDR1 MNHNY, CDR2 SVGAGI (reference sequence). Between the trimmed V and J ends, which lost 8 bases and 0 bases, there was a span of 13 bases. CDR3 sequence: CASSGPNANTGELFF. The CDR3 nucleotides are TGTGCCAGCTCTGGGCCCAACGCGAACACCGGGGAGCTGTTTTTT.

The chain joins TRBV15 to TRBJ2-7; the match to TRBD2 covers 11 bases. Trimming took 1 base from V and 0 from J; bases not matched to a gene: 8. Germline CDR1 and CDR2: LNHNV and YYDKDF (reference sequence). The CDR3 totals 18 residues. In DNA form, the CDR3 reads TGTGCCACCAGCAGAGTCCCTAGCGGGAGGCTAGGCTCCTACGAGCAGTACTTC. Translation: CATSRVPSGRLGSYEQYF.

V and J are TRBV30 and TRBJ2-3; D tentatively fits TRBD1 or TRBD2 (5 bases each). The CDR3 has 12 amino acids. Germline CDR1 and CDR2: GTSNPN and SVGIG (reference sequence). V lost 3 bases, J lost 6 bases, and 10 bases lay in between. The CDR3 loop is CAWRGVGDTQYF. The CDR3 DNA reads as TGTGCCTGGAGGGGGGTAGGGGATACGCAGTATTTT.

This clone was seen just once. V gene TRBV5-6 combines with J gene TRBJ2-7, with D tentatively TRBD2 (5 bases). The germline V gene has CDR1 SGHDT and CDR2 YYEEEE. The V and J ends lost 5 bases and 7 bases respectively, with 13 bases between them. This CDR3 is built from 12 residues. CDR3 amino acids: CASSSGSREQYF. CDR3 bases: TGTGCCAGCAGTTCGGGGTCGCGAGAGCAGTACTTC.

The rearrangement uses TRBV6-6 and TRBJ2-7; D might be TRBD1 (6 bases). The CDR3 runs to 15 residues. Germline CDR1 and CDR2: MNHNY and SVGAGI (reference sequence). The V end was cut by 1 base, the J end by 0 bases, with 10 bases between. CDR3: CASSYWDNTSYEQYF. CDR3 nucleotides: TGTGCCAGCAGTTACTGGGACAATACCTCCTACGAGCAGTACTTC.

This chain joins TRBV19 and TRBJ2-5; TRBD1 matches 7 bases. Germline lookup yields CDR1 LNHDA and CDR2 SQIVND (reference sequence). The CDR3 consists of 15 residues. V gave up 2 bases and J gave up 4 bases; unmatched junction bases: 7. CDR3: CASSISRGIVETQYF. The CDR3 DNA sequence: TGTGCCAGTAGTATATCCAGGGGGATAGTAGAGACCCAGTACTTC.

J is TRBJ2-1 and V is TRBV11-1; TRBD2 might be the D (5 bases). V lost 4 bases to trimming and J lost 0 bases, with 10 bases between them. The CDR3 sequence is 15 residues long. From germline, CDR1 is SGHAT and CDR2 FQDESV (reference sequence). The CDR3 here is CASSSSGASYNEQFF. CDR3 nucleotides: TGTGCCAGCAGCTCGAGCGGAGCCTCCTACAATGAGCAGTTCTTC. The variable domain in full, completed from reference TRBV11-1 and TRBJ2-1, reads EAEVAQSPRYKITEKSQAVAFWCDPISGHATLYWYRQILGQGPELLVQFQDESVVDDSQLPKDRFSAERLKGVDSTLKIQPAELGDSAMYLCASSSSGASYNEQFFGPGTRLTVL.

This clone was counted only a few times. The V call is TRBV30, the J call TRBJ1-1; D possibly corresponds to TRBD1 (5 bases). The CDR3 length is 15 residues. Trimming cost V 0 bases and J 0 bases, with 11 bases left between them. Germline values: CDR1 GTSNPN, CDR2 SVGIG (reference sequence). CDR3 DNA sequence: TGTGCCTGGAGTGTCGGCGGGGCCATGAACACTGAAGCTTTCTTT. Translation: CAWSVGGAMNTEAFF.

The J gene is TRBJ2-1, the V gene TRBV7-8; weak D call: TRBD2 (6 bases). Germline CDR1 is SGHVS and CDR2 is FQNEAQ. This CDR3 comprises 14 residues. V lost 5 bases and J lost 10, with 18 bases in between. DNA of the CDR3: TGTGCCAGCAGCGCACGACTAGAGGCGGGAGAGCAGTTCTTC. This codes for CASSARLEAGEQFF.

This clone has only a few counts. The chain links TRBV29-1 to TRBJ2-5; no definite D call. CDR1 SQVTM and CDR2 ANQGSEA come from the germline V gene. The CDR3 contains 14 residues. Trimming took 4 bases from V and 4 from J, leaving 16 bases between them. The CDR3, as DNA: TGCAGCGTTGCCATTGGACGGGTTGGAGAGACCCAGTACTTC. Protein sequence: CSVAIGRVGETQYF.

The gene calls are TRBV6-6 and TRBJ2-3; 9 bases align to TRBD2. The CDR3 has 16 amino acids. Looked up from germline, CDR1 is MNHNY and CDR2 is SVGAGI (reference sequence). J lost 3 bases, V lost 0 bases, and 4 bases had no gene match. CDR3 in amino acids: CASSYSGTSLTDTQYF. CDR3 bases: TGTGCCAGCAGTTACTCGGGGACTAGCTTGACAGATACGCAGTATTTT.

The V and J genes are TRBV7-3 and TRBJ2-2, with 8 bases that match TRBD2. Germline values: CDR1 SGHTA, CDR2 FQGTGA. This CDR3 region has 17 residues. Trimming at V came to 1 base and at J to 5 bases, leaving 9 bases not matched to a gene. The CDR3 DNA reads TGTGCCAGCAGCTTAATACCAGCGGGGGCGGAAACCGGGGAGCTGTTTTTT. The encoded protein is CASSLIPAGAETGELFF.

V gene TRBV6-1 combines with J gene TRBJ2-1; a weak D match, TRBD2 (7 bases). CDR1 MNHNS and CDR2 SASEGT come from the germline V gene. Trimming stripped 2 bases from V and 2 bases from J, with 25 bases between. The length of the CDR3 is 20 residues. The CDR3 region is CASSEQGTIGRGGPYNEQFF. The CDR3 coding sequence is TGTGCCAGCAGTGAACAGGGGACGATAGGGAGGGGAGGCCCCTACAATGAGCAGTTCTTC.

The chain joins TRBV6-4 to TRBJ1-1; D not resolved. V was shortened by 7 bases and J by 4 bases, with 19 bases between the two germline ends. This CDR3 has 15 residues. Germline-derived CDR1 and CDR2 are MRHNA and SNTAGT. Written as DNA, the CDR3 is TGTGCCAGCATAACCCATACGACAAAGGCCACTGAAGCTTTCTTT. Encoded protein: CASITHTTKATEAFF.

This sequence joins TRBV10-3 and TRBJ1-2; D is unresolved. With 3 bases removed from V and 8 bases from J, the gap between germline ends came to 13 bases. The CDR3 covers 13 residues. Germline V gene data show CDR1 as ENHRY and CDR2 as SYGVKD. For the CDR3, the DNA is TGTGCCATCAGTGAAGTCGGTGGATGGGGCTACACCTTC. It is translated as CAISEVGGWGYTF.

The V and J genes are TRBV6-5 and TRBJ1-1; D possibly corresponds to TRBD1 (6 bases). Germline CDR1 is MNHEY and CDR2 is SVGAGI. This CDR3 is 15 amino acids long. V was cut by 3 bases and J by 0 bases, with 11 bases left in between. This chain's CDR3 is CASSYWTAMNTEAFF. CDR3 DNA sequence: TGTGCCAGCAGTTATTGGACAGCGATGAACACTGAAGCTTTCTTT.

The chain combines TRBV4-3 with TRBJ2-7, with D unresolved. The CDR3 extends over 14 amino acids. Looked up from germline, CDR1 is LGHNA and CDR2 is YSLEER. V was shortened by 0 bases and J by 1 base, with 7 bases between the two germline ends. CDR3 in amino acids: CASSQDLESYEQYF. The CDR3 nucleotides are TGCGCCAGCAGCCAAGATTTAGAGTCCTACGAGCAGTACTTC.

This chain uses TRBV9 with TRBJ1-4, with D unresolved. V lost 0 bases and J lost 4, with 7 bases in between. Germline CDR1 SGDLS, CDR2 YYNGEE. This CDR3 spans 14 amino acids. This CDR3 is CASSVGGFNEKLFF. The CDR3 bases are TGTGCCAGCAGCGTAGGGGGATTTAATGAAAAACTGTTTTTT.

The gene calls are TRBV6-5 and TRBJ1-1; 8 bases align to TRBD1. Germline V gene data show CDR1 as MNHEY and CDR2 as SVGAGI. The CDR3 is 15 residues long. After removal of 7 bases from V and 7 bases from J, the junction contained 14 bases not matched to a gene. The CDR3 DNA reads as TGTGCCAGCACCCCAACTGGACAGGGCGGGATTGAAGCTTTCTTT. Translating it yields CASTPTGQGGIEAFF.

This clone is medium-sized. CDR3 nucleotides: TGTGCCAGCAGCTTGGGGGCTAGCCTCCACTACGAGCAGTACTTC. Translating gives CASSLGASLHYEQYF. The chain uses TRBV5-4 and TRBJ2-7, with D possibly matching TRBD2 (5 bases). V was pared by 0 bases and J by 3 bases, with 13 bases between. There are 15 residues in the CDR3. Germline CDR1 SGHNT, CDR2 YYREEE (reference sequence).

The chain's CDR3 is CASRKTGVGVEKLFF. Here the CDR3 DNA reads TGTGCCAGCAGAAAGACAGGGGTGGGGGTTGAAAAACTGTTTTTT. The chain has TRBV4-2 and TRBJ1-4; 8 bases map to TRBD1. The germline gives CDR1 LGHNA, CDR2 YNFKEQ. V lost 6 bases to trimming and J lost 7 bases; unmatched junction nucleotides: 10. The CDR3 extends over 15 amino acids.